The clone carrying this TCR beta chain was counted between two and nine times. Its antigen is not known. The beta constant-region primer was an equimolar mix of two oligonucleotides covering TRBC1 and TRBC2. Ligated cDNA was amplified by four rounds of PCR with nested alpha and beta constant-region primers and SP2. TCRdb passed the UMI-ligation and nested PCR reads through MiXCR, listing each CDR3 protein once. The sample yields 150,000 or so distinct CDR3 sequences, roughly 22% seen once. This sample is drawn from a study of naive and memory T cell subsets. Notes on the study in general: In CD4 and CD8 cells, diversity dropped from naive through EMRA. In naive cells, over 85% of TCR sequences were seen only once. A few larger clonotypes appeared in naive repertoires, especially CD8, possibly memory cells re-expressing CD45RA.

CDR1 and CDR2 from the germline V gene are LNHDA and SQIVND (reference sequence). CDR3 size: 16 residues. J was trimmed by 5 bases and V by 5 bases; bases with no gene match: 6. Cells stained for CD3, CD4, CD8, CD45RA, CD27 and viability were sorted into four CD45RA/CD27 subsets. The sequenced sample consisted of naive CD4+ T cells from blood. This chain uses TRBV19 with TRBJ2-1; 13 bases are a match to TRBD2. The TCR originated in a human donor in good health. CDR3 DNA: TGTGCCAGTAGTTTCTGGACTAGCGGGAGTCACAATGAGCAGTTCTTC. Its translation: CASSFWTSGSHNEQFF.